This T cell receptor beta chain was obtained from a study of identical twins. Healthy Caucasian donors formed the entire cohort. Using its own MiXCR run on the 5' RACE reads, TCRdb lists one record per CDR3 protein. The data contain 1.5 million or so distinct CDR3 sequences, more than 30% of them singletons. Deletions cut 3 bases from V and 8 bases from J, with 17 bases between. The CDR3 contains 15 residues. Germline lookup yields CDR1 SNHLY and CDR2 FYNNEI. The chain recombines TRBV2 with TRBJ2-1; D is ambiguous. The receptor was derived from a newborn girl in good health. Sequencing used cord blood. CDR3 residues: CASSELWVIVDEQFF. The CDR3 nucleotides read TGTGCCAGCAGTGAGCTCTGGGTAATAGTCGATGAGCAGTTCTTC.